The 11 T cell receptor beta chains reported below all come from one sample, sequenced in a study of T cells in Graves' hyperthyroidism and ophthalmopathy. TCR beta CDR3 regions were amplified from RNA transcripts. A first-round RT-PCR of the TCR CDR3 used the HTBI primer set. TCRdb fed the multiplex PCR reads into MiXCR, producing one record per CDR3 protein. The table records a few hundred thousand distinct CDR3 sequences, 40% to 55% of them present only once. Source material: peripheral blood or thyroid tissue (not recorded which). All receptors derive from a woman aged 18-35 years with Graves' hyperthyroidism.

A single count supports this clonotype. The CDR3 loop reads CASSRDNFPQPQHF. CDR3 DNA: TGTGCCAGCAGCAGGGACAATTTCCCGCAGCCCCAGCATTTT. This sequence joins TRBV2 and TRBJ1-5; TRBD1 might be the D (6 bases). V was shortened by 6 bases and J by 7 bases, with 16 bases between the two germline ends. This CDR3 spans 14 amino acids. CDR1 is SNHLY, CDR2 FYNNEI, per germline.

The chain links TRBV11-1 to TRBJ2-7; 8 positions agree with TRBD1. CDR3 length equals 14 residues. Trimming took 5 bases from V and 5 from J; bases not matched to a gene: 8. Germline CDR1 is SGHAT and CDR2 is FQDESV (reference sequence). CDR3 sequence (DNA): TGTGCCAGCAGCCCCGGACAGGGTACCCACGAGCAGTACTTC. Protein product: CASSPGQGTHEQYF.

This clonotype was detected only a few times. A much larger clone lies one base from this, so it may be a read error. The chain is built from TRBV7-3 and TRBJ1-6; the D gene is possibly TRBD1 (6 bases). Germline CDR1 SGHTA, CDR2 FQGTGA. The CDR3 is 17 amino acids. Written as DNA, the CDR3 is TGTGCCAGCAGCTTAAGGGGACGGGGGGCTCATAATTCACCCCCCCACTTT. It yields the protein CASSLRGRGAHNSPPHF.

This clonotype was seen at least ten times. The chain employs TRBV5-1 and TRBJ1-1, with D perhaps TRBD1 (6 bases). Germline V gives CDR1 SGHRS, CDR2 YFSETQ. V was clipped by 3 bases and J by 7 bases, with 13 bases between them. CDR3 length: 13 amino acids. CDR3 DNA: TGCGCCAGCAGCTCTCGGGGGGCGCTTGAAGCTTTCTTT. Its translation: CASSSRGALEAFF. Complete variable domain (other parts from reference TRBV5-1 and TRBJ1-1): KAGVTQTPRYLIKTRGQQVTLSCSPISGHRSVSWYQQTPGQGLQFLFEYFSETQRNKGNFPGRFSGRQFSNSRSEMNVSTLELGDSALYLCASSSRGALEAFFGQGTRLTVV.

This clonotype was picked up one time. The V call is TRBV5-1, the J call TRBJ2-5; either TRBD1 or TRBD2 may supply D (5 bases each). V lost 0 bases to trimming and J lost 3 bases, with 12 bases between them. The CDR3 contains 15 residues. CDR1 and CDR2 (germline): SGHRS, YFSETQ. The CDR3 DNA is TGCGCCAGCAGCTTGGCCCTGGGGCGGGAAGAGACCCAGTACTTC. Residues: CASSLALGREETQYF.

The V call is TRBV29-1, the J call TRBJ2-7, with 7 nucleotides matching TRBD1. The CDR3 is made up of 14 amino acids. The germline V gene has CDR1 SQVTM and CDR2 ANQGSEA. V lost 7 bases to trimming and J lost 2 bases; unmatched junction nucleotides: 11. The CDR3 sequence is CSALKTGRTYEQYF. The CDR3, as DNA: TGCAGCGCGCTAAAGACAGGGAGAACCTACGAGCAGTACTTC.

V and J are TRBV20-1 and TRBJ2-6; D gene uncertain. CDR1 and CDR2 (germline): DFQATT, SNEGSKA (reference sequence). The germline V and J ends were trimmed by 3 bases and 1 base, with 7 bases remaining between them. There are 14 residues in the CDR3. Written as DNA, the CDR3 is TGCAGTGCTAGTCGGGCTTCTGGGGCCAACGTCCTGACTTTC. It encodes CSASRASGANVLTF.

The gene calls are TRBV11-3 and TRBJ1-1, with TRBD1 as a possible D gene (6 bases). Germline lookup yields CDR1 SGHNT and CDR2 YENEEA. CDR3 size: 17 residues. Between the trimmed V and J ends, which lost 5 bases and 2 bases, there was a span of 21 bases. The CDR3 DNA reads TGTGCCAGCAGCCAACCACCCGAGAAGGGGGGAAACACTGAAGCTTTCTTT. It is translated as CASSQPPEKGGNTEAFF. Full variable domain (missing parts from reference TRBV11-3 and TRBJ1-1): EAGVVQSPRYKIIEKKQPVAFWCNPISGHNTLYWYLQNLGQGPELLIRYENEEAVDDSQLPKDRFSAERLKGVDSTLKIQPAELGDSAVYLCASSQPPEKGGNTEAFFGQGTRLTVV.

This clonotype was seen many times. The genes are TRBV7-8 and TRBJ1-6, with D unclear. Germline CDR1 is SGHVS and CDR2 is FQNEAQ. The CDR3 is 16 residues long. Deletions cut 2 bases from V and 7 bases from J, with 15 bases between. The CDR3 sequence is CASSLQLGPVNSPLHF. The CDR3 DNA reads TGTGCCAGCAGCTTACAGCTCGGACCGGTGAATTCACCCCTCCACTTT.

In this sample, this clonotype turned up many times. This chain links TRBV9 with TRBJ1-1; D perhaps matches TRBD1 (6 bases). Trimming removed 4 bases from V and 5 bases from J, with 18 bases in between. The V gene's germline CDR1 is SGDLS and CDR2 YYNGEE. The CDR3 extends over 15 amino acids. The CDR3 loop reads CASSPPWQGKTEAFF. The CDR3 region has the DNA TGTGCCAGCAGCCCACCCTGGCAGGGGAAAACTGAAGCTTTCTTT.

This clonotype occurred many times. This chain uses TRBV7-9 with TRBJ1-6, with D unresolved. This CDR3 spans 14 amino acids. The V gene lost 0 bases and the J gene lost 7 bases, with 7 bases spanning the gap. Germline values: CDR1 SEHNR, CDR2 FQNEAQ (reference sequence). CDR3 amino acids: CASSLADGNSPLHF. The CDR3 DNA reads TGTGCCAGCAGCTTAGCCGACGGAAATTCACCCCTCCACTTT.